A selection of T cell receptor beta chains follows, all from one sample in a study of T-cell memory formation after mild COVID-19. In TCRdb, the 5' RACE reads were re-called with MiXCR into one record per CDR3 protein. Here the sample spans 250,000 to 300,000 distinct CDR3 sequences, about 16% being singletons. The sample was PBMCs or a T cell subset sorted from them (not recorded which). Every receptor here comes from a man younger than 35 who had mild COVID-19 (a few samples of this study predate the infection). Cell type and time point are not known. Each CDR3 is given with its conserved first and last residue. The D gene is left open where the match is weak. The size field is filled for only some rows; it gives once, few, many or a size class.

d_call: NA; clone_size: NA; v_call: TRBV6-2/TRBV6-3; j_call: TRBJ2-1; cdr3_nt: TGTGCCAGCAGTTACTCGCCCCAGGGGGGCGGGGGCTACAATGAGCAGTTCTTC; cdr3_aa: CASSYSPQGGGGYNEQFF
d_call: NA; clone_size: NA; v_call: TRBV29-1; j_call: TRBJ1-5; cdr3_nt: TGCAGCGTTGTGGACACTGCCAATCAGCCCCAGCATTTT; cdr3_aa: CSVVDTANQPQHF
d_call: NA; clone_size: NA; v_call: TRBV10-3; j_call: TRBJ2-1; cdr3_nt: TGTGCCACCGGGGAGTCCTACAATGAGCAGTTCTTC; cdr3_aa: CATGESYNEQFF
d_call: TRBD2; clone_size: NA; v_call: TRBV5-1; j_call: TRBJ2-3; cdr3_nt: TGCGCCAGCAGCCCCCGGGGGGGCACTAGCACAGATACGCAGTATTTT; cdr3_aa: CASSPRGGTSTDTQYF
d_call: NA; clone_size: NA; v_call: TRBV27; j_call: TRBJ1-1; cdr3_nt: TGTGCCAGCAGTCCGCAGGGCCACCCGAACACTGAAGCTTTCTTT; cdr3_aa: CASSPQGHPNTEAFF
d_call: NA; clone_size: NA; v_call: TRBV7-9; j_call: TRBJ2-7; cdr3_nt: TGTGCCAGCAGCTTAGGACGGCGCTACGAGCAGTACTTC; cdr3_aa: CASSLGRRYEQYF
d_call: NA; clone_size: few; v_call: TRBV6-5; j_call: TRBJ2-2; cdr3_nt: TGTGCCAGCAGGATGTCCGGATCCCCCGGGGAGCTGTTTTTT; cdr3_aa: CASRMSGSPGELFF
d_call: NA; clone_size: few; v_call: TRBV5-1; j_call: TRBJ2-2; cdr3_nt: TGCGCCAGCGGGGCACTGGGGACCGGGGAGCTGTTTTTT; cdr3_aa: CASGALGTGELFF
d_call: NA; clone_size: NA; v_call: TRBV7-6; j_call: TRBJ2-2; cdr3_nt: TGTGCCAGCAGATGGACGAACACCGGGGAGCTGTTTTTT; cdr3_aa: CASRWTNTGELFF
d_call: NA; clone_size: NA; v_call: TRBV28; j_call: TRBJ2-3; cdr3_nt: TGTGCCAGCAGTGGGGGACAAGTCGAAGATACGCAGTATTTT; cdr3_aa: CASSGGQVEDTQYF
d_call: TRBD2; clone_size: few; v_call: TRBV5-1; j_call: TRBJ2-1; cdr3_nt: TGCGCCAGCTCCGGGACTAGCGGGGGACATGAGCAGTTCTTC; cdr3_aa: CASSGTSGGHEQFF
d_call: NA; clone_size: NA; v_call: TRBV9; j_call: TRBJ1-2; cdr3_nt: TGTGCCAGCAGACGGGACGGACTCTACTATGGCTACACCTTC; cdr3_aa: CASRRDGLYYGYTF
d_call: NA; clone_size: NA; v_call: TRBV14; j_call: TRBJ1-1; cdr3_nt: TGTGCCAGCAGCCGCGGGGCGACCCCAAACACTGAAGCTTTCTTT; cdr3_aa: CASSRGATPNTEAFF
d_call: NA; clone_size: few; v_call: TRBV7-2; j_call: TRBJ1-2; cdr3_nt: TGTGCCAGCAGCTTAGAAGGCCCGTGGGAGGCTGGCTACACCTTC; cdr3_aa: CASSLEGPWEAGYTF
d_call: NA; clone_size: NA; v_call: TRBV11-2; j_call: TRBJ2-7; cdr3_nt: TGTGCCAGCAGCTTAGCGGCAGGCCCACTCTACGAGCAGTACTTC; cdr3_aa: CASSLAAGPLYEQYF
d_call: NA; clone_size: NA; v_call: TRBV18; j_call: TRBJ2-3; cdr3_nt: TGTGCCAGCTCACCGACCCGTAGCGGACCCACAGATACGCAGTATTTT; cdr3_aa: CASSPTRSGPTDTQYF
d_call: NA; clone_size: NA; v_call: TRBV20-1; j_call: TRBJ2-5; cdr3_nt: TGCAGTGCTAGAGTCGGGGGCGGAAAGACCCAGTACTTC; cdr3_aa: CSARVGGGKTQYF
d_call: NA; clone_size: NA; v_call: TRBV29-1; j_call: TRBJ1-2; cdr3_nt: TGCAGCGTTGAAGATCGATCGGGGGAGGGCTACACCTTC; cdr3_aa: CSVEDRSGEGYTF
d_call: TRBD2; clone_size: few; v_call: TRBV9; j_call: TRBJ2-7; cdr3_nt: TGTGCCAGCAGCGTAGCTAGCGGGGTCCCCTACGAGCAGTACTTC; cdr3_aa: CASSVASGVPYEQYF
d_call: NA; clone_size: few; v_call: TRBV6-5; j_call: TRBJ1-2; cdr3_nt: TGTGCCAGCAGCCCCGACAGGCTCTATGGCTACACCTTC; cdr3_aa: CASSPDRLYGYTF
d_call: NA; clone_size: few; v_call: TRBV6-6; j_call: TRBJ2-5; cdr3_nt: TGTGCCAGCAGTGCCGGGGGACTCGGGACCCAGTACTTC; cdr3_aa: CASSAGGLGTQYF
d_call: TRBD1; clone_size: few; v_call: TRBV5-5; j_call: TRBJ1-6; cdr3_nt: TGTGCCAGCAGCGGGGGGACAGCTAATTCACCCCTCCACTTT; cdr3_aa: CASSGGTANSPLHF
d_call: NA; clone_size: NA; v_call: TRBV7-2; j_call: TRBJ1-2; cdr3_nt: TGTGCCAGCAGCCCCAATACCCAGGGGCCGGCTTGGGGCTACTCCTTC; cdr3_aa: CASSPNTQGPAWGYSF
d_call: TRBD2; clone_size: few; v_call: TRBV29-1; j_call: TRBJ2-3; cdr3_nt: TGCAGCGTTAATCTTAGGAGACTAGCAACAGATACGCAGTATTTT; cdr3_aa: CSVNLRRLATDTQYF
d_call: NA; clone_size: few; v_call: TRBV6-2/TRBV6-3; j_call: TRBJ2-2; cdr3_nt: TGTGCCAGCAGAAGACTCCTGAGCGGCACCGGGGAGCTGTTTTTT; cdr3_aa: CASRRLLSGTGELFF
d_call: TRBD1; clone_size: few; v_call: TRBV5-1; j_call: TRBJ1-2; cdr3_nt: TGCGCCAGCAGCTTGGTACGGACAGGGGTTAATGGCTACACCTTC; cdr3_aa: CASSLVRTGVNGYTF
d_call: NA; clone_size: few; v_call: TRBV7-2; j_call: TRBJ1-1; cdr3_nt: TGTGCCAGCAGCTTAGCTGGGGTGAACACTGAAGCTTTCTTT; cdr3_aa: CASSLAGVNTEAFF
d_call: NA; clone_size: few; v_call: TRBV6-5; j_call: TRBJ1-1; cdr3_nt: TGTGCCAGCAGTTACGGACTTGCAAACACTGAAGCTTTCTTT; cdr3_aa: CASSYGLANTEAFF
d_call: TRBD1; clone_size: few; v_call: TRBV29-1; j_call: TRBJ1-2; cdr3_nt: TGCAGCGTTGGGGGACAGGGGCCAGGTGGCTACACCTTC; cdr3_aa: CSVGGQGPGGYTF
d_call: NA; clone_size: NA; v_call: TRBV2; j_call: TRBJ2-3; cdr3_nt: TGTGCCAGCAGTCGGATCGTAGATACGCAGTATTTT; cdr3_aa: CASSRIVDTQYF
d_call: NA; clone_size: few; v_call: TRBV9; j_call: TRBJ1-6; cdr3_nt: TGTGCCAGCAGCGAGGCATGGGATTCACCCCTCCACTTT; cdr3_aa: CASSEAWDSPLHF
d_call: TRBD2; clone_size: NA; v_call: TRBV11-2; j_call: TRBJ2-3; cdr3_nt: TGTGCCAGCAGCCGACGGACTAGCGGGATTTCTAGCACAGATACGCAGTATTTT; cdr3_aa: CASSRRTSGISSTDTQYF
d_call: NA; clone_size: few; v_call: TRBV7-6; j_call: TRBJ2-6; cdr3_nt: TGTGCCAGCAGCTTCCGGGTTGGGGCCAACGTCCTGACTTTC; cdr3_aa: CASSFRVGANVLTF
d_call: NA; clone_size: few; v_call: TRBV6-2/TRBV6-3; j_call: TRBJ1-5; cdr3_nt: TGTGCCAGCAGTTACTCGGGCCCACCCGTCGTTTTCAATCAGCCCCAGCATTTT; cdr3_aa: CASSYSGPPVVFNQPQHF
d_call: NA; clone_size: NA; v_call: TRBV6-5; j_call: TRBJ2-5; cdr3_nt: TGTGCCAGCAACCCCTCGGGATACCAAGAGACCCAGTACTTC; cdr3_aa: CASNPSGYQETQYF
d_call: TRBD1; clone_size: NA; v_call: TRBV5-1; j_call: TRBJ1-1; cdr3_nt: TGCGCCAGCAGGGCACCGGGACAGGGAGTAACTGAAGCTTTCTTT; cdr3_aa: CASRAPGQGVTEAFF
d_call: NA; clone_size: NA; v_call: TRBV13; j_call: TRBJ1-1; cdr3_nt: TGTGCCAGCAGCCTCCGGACGGATCCTACTGAAGCTTTCTTT; cdr3_aa: CASSLRTDPTEAFF
d_call: TRBD1; clone_size: many; v_call: TRBV7-2; j_call: TRBJ2-1; cdr3_nt: TGTGCCAGCAGCTTAGGACAGGGAGCCTACAATGAGCAGTTCTTC; cdr3_aa: CASSLGQGAYNEQFF
d_call: NA; clone_size: few; v_call: TRBV7-2; j_call: TRBJ2-7; cdr3_nt: TGTGCCAGCAGCCCTCAGGGGCCTGACTACGAGCAGTACTTC; cdr3_aa: CASSPQGPDYEQYF
d_call: TRBD1; clone_size: NA; v_call: TRBV6-5; j_call: TRBJ1-5; cdr3_nt: TGTGCCAGCAGCCAGGCAGGGGGTGGTAATCAGCCCCAGCATTTT; cdr3_aa: CASSQAGGGNQPQHF
d_call: TRBD1; clone_size: NA; v_call: TRBV12-3/TRBV12-4; j_call: TRBJ1-6; cdr3_nt: TGTGCCAGCAGTCCACGGACAGGGGGTAATTCACCCCTCCACTTT; cdr3_aa: CASSPRTGGNSPLHF
d_call: TRBD2; clone_size: few; v_call: TRBV20-1; j_call: TRBJ2-4; cdr3_nt: TGCAGTGCTAGAGTTAGCGGGATAGCCAAAAACATTCAGTACTTC; cdr3_aa: CSARVSGIAKNIQYF
d_call: NA; clone_size: NA; v_call: TRBV11-2; j_call: TRBJ1-3; cdr3_nt: TGTGCCAGCAGGCCCGTGGGATACTCTGGAAACACCATATATTTT; cdr3_aa: CASRPVGYSGNTIYF
d_call: TRBD1; clone_size: few; v_call: TRBV5-1; j_call: TRBJ2-4; cdr3_nt: TGCGCCAGCAGCTTGGACAGGGGAAACATTCAGTACTTC; cdr3_aa: CASSLDRGNIQYF
d_call: NA; clone_size: NA; v_call: TRBV5-8; j_call: TRBJ1-6; cdr3_nt: TGTGCCAGCAGCTTGGGTTTCGGCCCAGGGGCCAATTCACCCCTCCACTTT; cdr3_aa: CASSLGFGPGANSPLHF
d_call: NA; clone_size: NA; v_call: TRBV5-1; j_call: TRBJ2-7; cdr3_nt: TGCGCCAGCAGCTCACGACAGGGACTCTACGAGCAGTACTTC; cdr3_aa: CASSSRQGLYEQYF
d_call: NA; clone_size: few; v_call: TRBV12-3/TRBV12-4; j_call: TRBJ1-1; cdr3_nt: TGTGCCAGCAGAATCGGCGGAGCCCTTGAAGCTTTCTTT; cdr3_aa: CASRIGGALEAFF
d_call: NA; clone_size: NA; v_call: TRBV6-4; j_call: TRBJ1-4; cdr3_nt: TGTGCCAGCTGTGGGCAGGGGAGAACTAATGAAAAACTGTTTTTT; cdr3_aa: CASCGQGRTNEKLFF
d_call: NA; clone_size: NA; v_call: TRBV7-9; j_call: TRBJ2-5; cdr3_nt: TGTGCCCGCCCCGTAGCGGCCATGCGCCTCAGGGGAGAGACCCAGTACTTC; cdr3_aa: CARPVAAMRLRGETQYF
d_call: NA; clone_size: many; v_call: TRBV10-3; j_call: TRBJ2-2; cdr3_nt: TGTGCCATCACTTCGAGTGGGGAGCTGTTTTTT; cdr3_aa: CAITSSGELFF
d_call: NA; clone_size: NA; v_call: TRBV6-2/TRBV6-3; j_call: TRBJ1-2; cdr3_nt: TGTGCCAGCAGTTCTGATGTCCTTGGCTACACCTTC; cdr3_aa: CASSSDVLGYTF
d_call: TRBD1; clone_size: NA; v_call: TRBV20-1; j_call: TRBJ2-1; cdr3_nt: TGCAGTGCTCCCGACAGGGTGGGATACAATGAGCAGTTCTTC; cdr3_aa: CSAPDRVGYNEQFF
d_call: NA; clone_size: NA; v_call: TRBV20-1; j_call: TRBJ1-1; cdr3_nt: TGCAGTGCTAGAGTCGGCCAAGGGTACACTGAAGCTTTCTTT; cdr3_aa: CSARVGQGYTEAFF
d_call: TRBD1; clone_size: NA; v_call: TRBV7-9; j_call: TRBJ2-4; cdr3_nt: TGTGCCAGCAGCTTAAGGACAGGATTAGCCAAAAACATTCAGTACTTC; cdr3_aa: CASSLRTGLAKNIQYF
d_call: NA; clone_size: NA; v_call: TRBV7-3; j_call: TRBJ1-1; cdr3_nt: TGTGCCAGCAGCTCCTCATCACTCGGTGAACCGGGCGCTGAAGCTTTCTTT; cdr3_aa: CASSSSSLGEPGAEAFF
d_call: TRBD1; clone_size: few; v_call: TRBV7-3; j_call: TRBJ2-2; cdr3_nt: TGTGCCAGCAGCTATCAGGGACAGGGGCACGGGGAGCTGTTTTTT; cdr3_aa: CASSYQGQGHGELFF